These 26 T cell receptor beta chains came from one sample sequenced in a study of blood T cell repertoires in COVID-19. The data were produced by immunoSEQ multiplex PCR, yet TCRdb's version contains in-frame clones alone and is incomplete. Of 490,000 or so clones listed, 80% to 90% are singletons. The source material was PBMCs or T cells enriched from blood (not recorded which). Every receptor here comes from an older woman who had recovered from COVID-19.

The CDR3 region is CASRTLTGPNYGYTF. Written as DNA, the CDR3 is TGTGCCAGTAGGACTCTCACAGGACCGAACTATGGCTACACCTTC. The genes are TRBV19 and TRBJ1-2; D possibly corresponds to TRBD1 (5 bases). The ends were cut back, 6 bases at V and 2 bases at J, with 16 bases in the middle. The CDR3 extends over 15 amino acids. The germline CDR1 and CDR2 sequences are LNHDA and SQIVND (reference sequence). The variable domain in full, with the rest retrieved from reference TRBV19 and TRBJ1-2, is DGGITQSPKYLFRKEGQNVTLSCEQNLNHDAMYWYRQDPGQGLRLIYYSQIVNDFQKGDIAEGYSVSREKKESFPLTVTSAQKNPTAFYLCASRTLTGPNYGYTFGSGTRLTVV.

The genes are TRBV2 and TRBJ1-5; D perhaps matches TRBD1 (6 bases). Between the trimmed V and J ends, which lost 6 bases and 7 bases, there was a span of 13 bases. The CDR3 covers 13 residues. Germline V gene lookup returns CDR1 SNHLY and CDR2 FYNNEI. The CDR3 sequence: CASSVGQNQPQHF. The CDR3 region has the DNA TGTGCCAGCAGCGTTGGACAGAACCAGCCCCAGCATTTT.

A few counts support this clone. The chain joins TRBV30 to TRBJ1-1, with D possibly TRBD1 on 5 matching bases. V lost 0 bases, J lost 3 bases, and 11 bases lay in between. This CDR3 has 14 amino acids. Germline lookup yields CDR1 GTSNPN and CDR2 SVGIG (reference sequence). This CDR3 is CAWSVTREDTEAFF. In DNA form, the CDR3 reads TGTGCCTGGAGTGTAACCAGGGAGGACACTGAAGCTTTCTTT.

Concerning this clone: Other DNA sequences in the same sample also yield this CDR3. This chain uses TRBV19 with TRBJ1-4, with 7 positions matching TRBD1. Trimming removed 6 bases from V and 4 bases from J; junction bases left unmatched: 2. This CDR3 spans 13 amino acids. Germline V gene sequence: CDR1 LNHDA, CDR2 SQIVND (reference sequence). In nucleotides, the CDR3 is TGTGCCAGTAGCAGGGGGAGTAATGAAAAACTGTTTTTT. Its translation: CASSRGSNEKLFF.

The genes are TRBV6-5 and TRBJ2-7; TRBD1 agrees at 7 bases. The V gene end was trimmed by 2 bases and the J gene end by 2 bases; junction bases not matched to a gene: 6. CDR1 and CDR2 from the germline V gene are MNHEY and SVGAGI. The CDR3 has 15 amino acids. CDR3 DNA: TGTGCCAGCAGTTACAGGCGGACAGGACCCTACGAGCAGTACTTC. As protein: CASSYRRTGPYEQYF.

This clone was detected once. The V call is TRBV27, the J call TRBJ2-1; possibly TRBD1 for D (5 bases). CDR3 size: 14 residues. From germline, CDR1 is MNHEY and CDR2 SMNVEV (reference sequence). V gave up 4 bases and J gave up 7 bases, with 14 bases separating them. The CDR3 loop is CASSSASPGNEQFF. CDR3 DNA sequence: TGTGCCAGCAGTTCCGCAAGCCCAGGGAATGAGCAGTTCTTC.

The V and J genes are TRBV5-6 and TRBJ2-4, with D possibly being TRBD2 (5 bases). V lost 1 base and J lost 0, with 8 bases in between. Germline values: CDR1 SGHDT, CDR2 YYEEEE. There are 15 residues in the CDR3. The CDR3 bases are TGTGCCAGCAGCTTGAGAGGGCTAGCCAAAAACATTCAGTACTTC. Translating it yields CASSLRGLAKNIQYF. The variable domain in full, completed from reference TRBV5-6 and TRBJ2-4, reads DAGVTQSPTHLIKTRGQQVTLRCSPKSGHDTVSWYQQALGQGPQFIFQYYEEEERQRGNFPDRFSGHQFPNYSSELNVNALLLGDSALYLCASSLRGLAKNIQYFGAGTRLSVL.

This chain uses TRBV6-6 with TRBJ2-1; unclear D gene. The CDR3 has 16 residues. Germline loops: CDR1 MNHNY, CDR2 SVGAGI (reference sequence). Trimming cost V 0 bases and J 0 bases, with 9 bases left between them. CDR3 in amino acids: CASSYSMAVSYNEQFF. In DNA form, the CDR3 reads TGTGCCAGCAGTTACTCGATGGCAGTCTCCTACAATGAGCAGTTCTTC.

The chain joins TRBV5-1 to TRBJ1-3; maybe TRBD1 (6 bases). Germline CDR1 and CDR2: SGHRS and YFSETQ. The CDR3 contains 16 residues. The V end was cut by 7 bases, the J end by 0 bases, with 17 bases between. This CDR3 reads CASSAGAILSGNTIYF. In DNA form, the CDR3 reads TGCGCCAGCTCCGCAGGGGCCATCCTCTCTGGAAACACCATATATTTT. The whole variable domain, remainder taken from reference TRBV5-1 and TRBJ1-3, is KAGVTQTPRYLIKTRGQQVTLSCSPISGHRSVSWYQQTPGQGLQFLFEYFSETQRNKGNFPGRFSGRQFSNSRSEMNVSTLELGDSALYLCASSAGAILSGNTIYFGEGSWLTVV.

This CDR3 is CASSINSGGSTDTQYF. In DNA, the CDR3 is TGTGCCAGTAGTATTAATAGCGGGGGTAGCACAGATACGCAGTATTTT. V gene TRBV19 combines with J gene TRBJ2-3, with 9 bases aligning to TRBD2. CDR1 LNHDA and CDR2 SQIVND come from the germline V gene (reference sequence). The CDR3 spans 16 residues. The V gene end was trimmed by 3 bases and the J gene end by 0 bases; junction bases not matched to a gene: 4.

The chain carries TRBV2 and TRBJ1-5, with a weak D call TRBD1 (6 bases). The V gene's germline CDR1 is SNHLY and CDR2 FYNNEI. The CDR3 runs 13 residues. V lost 6 bases to trimming and J lost 7 bases, with 13 bases between them. CDR3 sequence reads: CASRATGSQPQHF. The CDR3 DNA reads TGTGCCAGCAGAGCTACAGGGTCACAGCCCCAGCATTTT.

This clone was seen a few times. The V gene is TRBV5-1, the J gene TRBJ1-3; D remains unclear. Germline V gene data show CDR1 as SGHRS and CDR2 as YFSETQ. V lost 4 bases and J lost 3, with 14 bases in between. There are 15 residues in the CDR3. The DNA for the CDR3 is TGCGCCAGCAGCCCGAACGGCGGGTTTGGAAACACCATATATTTT. This encodes CASSPNGGFGNTIYF.

V is TRBV5-6 and J is TRBJ1-3; D gene uncertain. This CDR3 has 16 amino acids. The V gene's germline CDR1 is SGHDT and CDR2 YYEEEE. Trimming shortened V by 4 bases and J by 0 bases, and 14 bases separated the two germline ends. The CDR3 region is CASSRGAVSSGNTIYF. CDR3 in DNA: TGTGCCAGCAGCCGAGGTGCAGTGAGCTCTGGAAACACCATATATTTT. Supplemented by reference TRBV5-6 and TRBJ1-3, the full variable domain reads DAGVTQSPTHLIKTRGQQVTLRCSPKSGHDTVSWYQQALGQGPQFIFQYYEEEERQRGNFPDRFSGHQFPNYSSELNVNALLLGDSALYLCASSRGAVSSGNTIYFGEGSWLTVV.

The V and J genes are TRBV12-2 and TRBJ2-7; the listed D gene, TRBD1, was not tested against the DNA. TRBV12-2 is labeled a pseudogene. The CDR3 contains 17 residues. The CDR3 DNA reads TGTGCAAGTCGCCCGAAGCCCGGGACAGGGGGTGAGAACGAGCAGTACGTC. It yields the protein CASRPKPGTGGENEQYV.

The CDR3, as DNA: TGCGCCAGCAGCCAGGCGGGACTTGATGGCTACACCTTC. Translating gives CASSQAGLDGYTF. The chain links TRBV4-1 to TRBJ1-2, with a possible D match to TRBD1 (5 bases). Trimming stripped 3 bases from V and 6 bases from J, with 11 bases between. Germline lookup yields CDR1 MGHRA and CDR2 YSYEKL. The CDR3 covers 13 residues.

The rearrangement joins TRBV2 to TRBJ2-5; D perhaps matches TRBD1 (5 bases). Trimming stripped 4 bases from V and 4 bases from J, with 7 bases between. The CDR3 runs to 12 residues. CDR1 SNHLY and CDR2 FYNNEI come from the germline V gene. The CDR3: CASSAGSETQYF. DNA for the CDR3: TGTGCCAGCAGTGCAGGGTCAGAGACCCAGTACTTC.

The chain's CDR3 is CASSRNSFADTGELFF. CDR3 nucleotides: TGTGCCAGCAGCCGGAATTCCTTCGCGGACACCGGGGAGCTGTTTTTT. The chain employs TRBV11-2 and TRBJ2-2; D gene uncertain. This CDR3 region has 16 residues. Germline CDR1 SGHAT, CDR2 FQNNGV. V lost 5 bases to trimming and J lost 3 bases, with 16 bases between them. The entire variable domain, with the rest obtained from reference TRBV11-2 and TRBJ2-2, is as follows: EAGVAQSPRYKIIEKRQSVAFWCNPISGHATLYWYQQILGQGPKLLIQFQNNGVVDDSQLPKDRFSAERLKGVDSTLKIQPAKLEDSAVYLCASSRNSFADTGELFFGEGSRLTVL.

The chain employs TRBV19 and TRBJ1-4, with D tentatively TRBD1 (5 bases). CDR1 is LNHDA and CDR2 is SQIVND in the germline V gene (reference sequence). Trimming stripped 7 bases from V and 6 bases from J, with 18 bases between. The CDR3 runs 15 residues. CDR3 loop: CASTPQKGGDEKLFF. CDR3 sequence (DNA): TGTGCCAGTACCCCTCAGAAGGGAGGGGATGAAAAACTGTTTTTT.

The rearrangement uses TRBV3-1 (or the pseudogene TRBV3-2) and TRBJ2-5; D is perhaps TRBD1 (7 bases). From germline, CDR1 is LGHDT and CDR2 YNNKEL (reference sequence). This CDR3 is built from 13 residues. Trimming left V 3 bases short and J 7 bases short, with 12 bases between. This chain's CDR3 is CASSQEGARTQYF. CDR3 DNA sequence: TGTGCCAGCAGCCAGGAGGGGGCGCGGACCCAGTACTTC.

The chain recombines TRBV19 with TRBJ2-3; 10 bases are shared with TRBD2. Germline V CDR1 and CDR2: LNHDA, SQIVND (reference sequence). The CDR3 loop spans 15 amino acids. Trimming removed 7 bases from V and 2 bases from J; junction bases left unmatched: 6. In nucleotides, the CDR3 is TGTGCCAGTACGCCGACTAGCGGGTACACAGATACGCAGTATTTT. Amino acid sequence: CASTPTSGYTDTQYF.

The chain is built from TRBV19 and TRBJ1-3; TRBD1 matches 7 bases. CDR1 LNHDA and CDR2 SQIVND come from the germline V gene (reference sequence). This CDR3 spans 13 amino acids. The junction had 5 bases not matched to a gene; V was cut back by 10 bases and J by 2 bases. CDR3 DNA: TGTGCCACCCGACAGGGCCCTGGAAACACCATATATTTT. This codes for CATRQGPGNTIYF.

This clone was detected only once. CDR3 residues: CASSQGDWTGGYGYTF. DNA of the CDR3: TGTGCCAGCAGCCAAGGCGACTGGACAGGGGGCTATGGCTACACCTTC. V and J are TRBV3-1 (or the pseudogene TRBV3-2) and TRBJ1-2; 10 bases fit TRBD1. CDR3 length: 16 amino acids. The junction had 6 bases not matched to a gene; V was cut back by 1 base and J by 4 bases. Germline CDR1 is LGHDT and CDR2 is YNNKEL (reference sequence).

The J gene is TRBJ1-1, the V gene TRBV10-3; a weak D match, TRBD1 (6 bases). Trimming cost V 3 bases and J 4 bases, with 12 bases left between them. Germline V gene sequence: CDR1 ENHRY, CDR2 SYGVKD. This CDR3 is built from 14 residues. The CDR3, as DNA: TGTGCCATCAGTGAAAAACAGGGTGGCACTGAAGCTTTCTTT. This translates into CAISEKQGGTEAFF.

The chain combines TRBV2 with TRBJ1-1, with D possibly being TRBD1 (5 bases). CDR3 size: 13 residues. The V end was cut by 11 bases, the J end by 1 base, with 14 bases between. CDR1 SNHLY and CDR2 FYNNEI come from the germline V gene. The CDR3 DNA is TGTGCCGTCGTTAAAGGGGCGAACACTGAAGCTTTCTTT. It codes for CAVVKGANTEAFF. The entire variable domain, with the rest obtained from reference TRBV2 and TRBJ1-1, is as follows: EPEVTQTPSHQVTQMGQEVILRCVPISNHLYFYWYRQILGQKVEFLVSFYNNEISEKSEIFDDQFSVERPDGSNFTLKIRSTKLEDSAMYFCAVVKGANTEAFFGQGTRLTVV.

This chain links TRBV10-2 with TRBJ2-1, with D possibly being TRBD1 (8 bases). V was trimmed by 6 bases and J by 3 bases, leaving 21 bases between them. This CDR3 spans 17 amino acids. The V gene's germline CDR1 is WSHSY and CDR2 SAAADI. As DNA, the CDR3 is TGCGCCAGCAGCGGGACCACAGGGGGGGTTTACTACAATGAGCAGTTCTTC. This gives the protein CASSGTTGGVYYNEQFF.

The chain combines TRBV21-1 with TRBJ1-2; the listed D gene, TRBD1, was not tested against the DNA. TRBV21-1 is a pseudogene. The CDR3 has 11 residues. The CDR3 DNA is TGTGCCAGCAGCAGGCCACAGGGGTACACCTTC. Translation gives CASSRPQGYTF.